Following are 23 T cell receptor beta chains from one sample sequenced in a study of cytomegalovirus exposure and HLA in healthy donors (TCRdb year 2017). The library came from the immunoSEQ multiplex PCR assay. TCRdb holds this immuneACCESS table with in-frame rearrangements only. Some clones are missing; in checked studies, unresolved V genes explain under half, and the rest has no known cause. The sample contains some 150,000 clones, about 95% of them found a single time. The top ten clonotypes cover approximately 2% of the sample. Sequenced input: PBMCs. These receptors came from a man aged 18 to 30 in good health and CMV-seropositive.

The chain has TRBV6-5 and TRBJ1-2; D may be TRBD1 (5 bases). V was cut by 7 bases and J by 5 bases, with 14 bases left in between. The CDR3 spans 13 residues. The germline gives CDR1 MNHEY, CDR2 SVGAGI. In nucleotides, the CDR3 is TGTGCCAGCACCAGGGATTCTGAGTATGGCTACACCTTC. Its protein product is CASTRDSEYGYTF.

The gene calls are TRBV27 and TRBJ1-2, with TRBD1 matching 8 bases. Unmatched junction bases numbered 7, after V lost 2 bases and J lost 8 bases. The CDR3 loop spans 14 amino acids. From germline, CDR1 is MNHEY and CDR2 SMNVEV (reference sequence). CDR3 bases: TGTGCCAGCAGTTTAACAGGGGGGCTGTTAGGCTACACCTTC. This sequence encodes CASSLTGGLLGYTF.

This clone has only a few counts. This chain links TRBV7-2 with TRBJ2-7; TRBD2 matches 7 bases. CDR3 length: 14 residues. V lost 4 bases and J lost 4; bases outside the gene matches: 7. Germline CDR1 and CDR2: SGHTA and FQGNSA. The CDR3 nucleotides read TGTGCCAGCAGCTCCCTAGCGGACTCTTACGAGCAGTACTTC. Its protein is CASSSLADSYEQYF.

CDR3 DNA sequence: TGCAGCGCGACCCCGACAGGGTCAAGTTATGGCTACACCTTC. Encoded protein: CSATPTGSSYGYTF. The V gene is TRBV29-1, the J gene TRBJ1-2; the match to TRBD1 covers 7 bases. This CDR3 is 14 amino acids long. The germline gives CDR1 SQVTM, CDR2 ANQGSEA. V lost 7 bases to trimming and J lost 5 bases; unmatched junction nucleotides: 13.

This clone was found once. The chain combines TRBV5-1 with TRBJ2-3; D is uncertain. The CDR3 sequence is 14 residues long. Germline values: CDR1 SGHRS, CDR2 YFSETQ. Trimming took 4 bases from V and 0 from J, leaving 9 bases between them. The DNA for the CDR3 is TGCGCCAGCAGCACGCGATCTAGCACAGATACGCAGTATTTT. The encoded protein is CASSTRSSTDTQYF.

As DNA, the CDR3 is TGTGCCAGCAGCCCAGTAGCGGGAGGTAACGAGCAGTACTTC. Encoded protein: CASSPVAGGNEQYF. The V gene is TRBV7-9, the J gene TRBJ2-7; 10 bases agree with TRBD2. The ends lost 5 bases at V and 5 bases at J; junction bases unmatched: 6. The CDR3 has 14 residues. Germline V gives CDR1 SEHNR, CDR2 FQNEAQ (reference sequence).

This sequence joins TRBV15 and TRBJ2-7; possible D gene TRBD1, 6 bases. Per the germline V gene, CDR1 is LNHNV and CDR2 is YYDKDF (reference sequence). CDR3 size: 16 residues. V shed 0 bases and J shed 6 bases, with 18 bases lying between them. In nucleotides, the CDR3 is TGTGCCACCAGCAGAGATCGGGGCGCAGGGGCGGGCGAGCAGTACTTC. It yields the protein CATSRDRGAGAGEQYF.

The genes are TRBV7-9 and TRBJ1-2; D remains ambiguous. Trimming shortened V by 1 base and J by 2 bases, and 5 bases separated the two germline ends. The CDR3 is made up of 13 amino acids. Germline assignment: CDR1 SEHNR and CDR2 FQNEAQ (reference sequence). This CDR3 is CASSLDKNYGYTF. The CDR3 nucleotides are TGTGCCAGCAGCTTAGACAAGAACTATGGCTACACCTTC.

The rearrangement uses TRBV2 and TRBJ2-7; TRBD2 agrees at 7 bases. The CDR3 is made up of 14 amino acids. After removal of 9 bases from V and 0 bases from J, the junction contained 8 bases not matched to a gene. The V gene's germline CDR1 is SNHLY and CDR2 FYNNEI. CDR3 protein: CARPSGRGSYEQYF. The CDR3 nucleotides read TGTGCCAGACCCTCGGGGAGGGGCTCCTACGAGCAGTACTTC. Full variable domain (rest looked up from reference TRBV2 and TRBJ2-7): EPEVTQTPSHQVTQMGQEVILRCVPISNHLYFYWYRQILGQKVEFLVSFYNNEISEKSEIFDDQFSVERPDGSNFTLKIRSTKLEDSAMYFCARPSGRGSYEQYFGPGTRLTVT.

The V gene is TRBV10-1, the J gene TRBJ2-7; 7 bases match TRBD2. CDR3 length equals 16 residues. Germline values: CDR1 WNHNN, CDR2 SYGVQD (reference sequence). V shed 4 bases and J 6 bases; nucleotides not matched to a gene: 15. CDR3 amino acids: CASSGGLGLFLCEQYF. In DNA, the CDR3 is TGCGCCAGCAGTGGTGGACTAGGTCTTTTTTTGTGCGAGCAGTACTTC.

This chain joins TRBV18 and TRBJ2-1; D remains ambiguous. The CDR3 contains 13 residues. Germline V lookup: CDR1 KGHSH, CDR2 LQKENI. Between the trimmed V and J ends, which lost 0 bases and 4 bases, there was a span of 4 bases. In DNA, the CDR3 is TGTGCCAGCTCACCACCCTTATACAATGAGCAGTTCTTC. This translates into CASSPPLYNEQFF.

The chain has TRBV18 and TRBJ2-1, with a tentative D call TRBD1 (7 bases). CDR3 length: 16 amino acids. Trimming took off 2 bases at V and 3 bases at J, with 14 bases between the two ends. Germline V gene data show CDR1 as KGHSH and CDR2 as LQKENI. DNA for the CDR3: TGTGCCAGCTCACCAATGCGGGACAGCCTCTACAATGAGCAGTTCTTC. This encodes CASSPMRDSLYNEQFF.

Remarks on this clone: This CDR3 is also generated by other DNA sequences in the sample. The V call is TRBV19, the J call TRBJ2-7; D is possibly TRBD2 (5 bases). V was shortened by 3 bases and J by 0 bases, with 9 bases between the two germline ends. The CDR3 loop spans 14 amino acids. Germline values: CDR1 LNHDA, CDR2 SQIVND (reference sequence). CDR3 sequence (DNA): TGTGCCAGTAGTATTGGTGGGAGCTCCTACGAGCAGTACTTC. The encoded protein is CASSIGGSSYEQYF.

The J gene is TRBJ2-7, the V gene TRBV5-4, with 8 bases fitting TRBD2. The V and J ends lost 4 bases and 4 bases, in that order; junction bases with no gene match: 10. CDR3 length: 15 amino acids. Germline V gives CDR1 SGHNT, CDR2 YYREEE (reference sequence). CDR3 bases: TGTGCCAGCAGCCTCCCACGAGCGGGAGTTTACGAGCAGTACTTC. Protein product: CASSLPRAGVYEQYF.

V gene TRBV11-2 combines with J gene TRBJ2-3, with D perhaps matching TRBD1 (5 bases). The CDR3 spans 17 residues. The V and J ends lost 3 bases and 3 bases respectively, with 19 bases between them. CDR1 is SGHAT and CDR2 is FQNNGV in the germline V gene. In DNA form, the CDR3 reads TGTGCCAGCAGCTTTGGGCCAGGGTATCTGGGTACAGATACGCAGTATTTT. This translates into CASSFGPGYLGTDTQYF. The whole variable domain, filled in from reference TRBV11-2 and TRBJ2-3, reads EAGVAQSPRYKIIEKRQSVAFWCNPISGHATLYWYQQILGQGPKLLIQFQNNGVVDDSQLPKDRFSAERLKGVDSTLKIQPAKLEDSAVYLCASSFGPGYLGTDTQYFGPGTRLTVL.

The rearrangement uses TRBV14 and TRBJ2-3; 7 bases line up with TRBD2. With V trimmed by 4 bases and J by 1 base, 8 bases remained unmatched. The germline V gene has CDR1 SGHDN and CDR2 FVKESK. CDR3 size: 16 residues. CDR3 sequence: CASSLAGPPGTDTQYF. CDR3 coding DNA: TGTGCCAGCAGCCTAGCGGGCCCTCCTGGCACAGATACGCAGTATTTT.

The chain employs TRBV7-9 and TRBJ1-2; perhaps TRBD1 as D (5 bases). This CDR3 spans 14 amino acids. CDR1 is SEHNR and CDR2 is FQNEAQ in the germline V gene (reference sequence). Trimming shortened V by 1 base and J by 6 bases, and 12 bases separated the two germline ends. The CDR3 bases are TGTGCCAGCAGCTTAGGGGGCTCCGTGGATGGCTACACCTTC. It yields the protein CASSLGGSVDGYTF.

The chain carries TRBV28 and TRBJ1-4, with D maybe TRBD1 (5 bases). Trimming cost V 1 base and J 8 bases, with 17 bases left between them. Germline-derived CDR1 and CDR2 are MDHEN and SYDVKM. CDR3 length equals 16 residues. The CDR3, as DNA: TGTGCCAGCAGTTTATTTGTCGGGGGAAGTACGGAAAAACTGTTTTTT. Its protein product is CASSLFVGGSTEKLFF.

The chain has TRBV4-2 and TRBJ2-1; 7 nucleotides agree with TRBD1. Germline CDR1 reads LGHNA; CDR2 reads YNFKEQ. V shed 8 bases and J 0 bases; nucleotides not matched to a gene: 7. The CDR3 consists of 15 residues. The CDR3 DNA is TGTGCCAGCTCAGACAGGGAAGGCTCCTACAATGAGCAGTTCTTC. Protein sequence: CASSDREGSYNEQFF.

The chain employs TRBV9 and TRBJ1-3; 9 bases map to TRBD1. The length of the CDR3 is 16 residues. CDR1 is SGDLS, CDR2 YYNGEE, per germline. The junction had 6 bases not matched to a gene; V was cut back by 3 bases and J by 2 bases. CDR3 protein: CASSGHRDRAGNTIYF. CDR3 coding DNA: TGTGCCAGCAGCGGACACCGGGACAGGGCTGGAAACACCATATATTTT.

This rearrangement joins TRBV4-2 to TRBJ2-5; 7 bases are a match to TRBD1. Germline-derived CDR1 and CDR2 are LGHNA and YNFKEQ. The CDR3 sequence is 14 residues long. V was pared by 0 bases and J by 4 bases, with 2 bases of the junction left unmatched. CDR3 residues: CASSQDNRGETQYF. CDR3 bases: TGTGCCAGCAGCCAAGATAACAGGGGAGAGACCCAGTACTTC.

CDR3 residues: CASSLFFPGTGAPYEQYF. CDR3 in DNA: TGTGCCAGCAGTTTATTTTTTCCCGGCACAGGGGCGCCCTACGAGCAGTACTTC. The gene calls are TRBV27 and TRBJ2-7; 7 nucleotides align to TRBD1. The CDR3 runs to 18 residues. After removal of 1 base from V and 2 bases from J, the junction contained 14 bases not matched to a gene. Germline lookup yields CDR1 MNHEY and CDR2 SMNVEV (reference sequence).

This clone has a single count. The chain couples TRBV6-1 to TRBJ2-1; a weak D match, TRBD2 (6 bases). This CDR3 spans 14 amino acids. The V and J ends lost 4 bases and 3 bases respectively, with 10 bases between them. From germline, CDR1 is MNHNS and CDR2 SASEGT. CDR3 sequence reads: CASSADSGYNEQFF. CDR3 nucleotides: TGTGCCAGCAGTGCTGATAGCGGCTACAATGAGCAGTTCTTC.